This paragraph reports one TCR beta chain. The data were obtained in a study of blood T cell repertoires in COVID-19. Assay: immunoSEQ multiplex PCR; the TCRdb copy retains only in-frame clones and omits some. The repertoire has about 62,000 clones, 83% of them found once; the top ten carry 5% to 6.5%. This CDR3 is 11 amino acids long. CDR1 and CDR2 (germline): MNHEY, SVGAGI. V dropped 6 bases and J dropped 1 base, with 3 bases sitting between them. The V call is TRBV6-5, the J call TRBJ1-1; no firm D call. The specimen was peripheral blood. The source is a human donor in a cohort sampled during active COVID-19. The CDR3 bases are TGTGCCAGCAGAGCGAACACTGAAGCTTTCTTT. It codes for CASRANTEAFF.